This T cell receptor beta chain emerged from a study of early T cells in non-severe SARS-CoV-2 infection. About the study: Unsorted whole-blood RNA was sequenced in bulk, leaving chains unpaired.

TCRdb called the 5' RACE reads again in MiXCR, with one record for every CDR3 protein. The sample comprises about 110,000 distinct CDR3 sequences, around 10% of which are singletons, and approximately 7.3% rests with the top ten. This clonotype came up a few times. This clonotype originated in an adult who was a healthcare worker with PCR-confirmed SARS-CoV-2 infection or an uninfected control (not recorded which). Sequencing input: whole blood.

Here the CDR3 DNA reads TGCAGTGCCGCTTTTCGCGAGCAGTACTTC. Amino acids: CSAAFREQYF. The chain combines TRBV20-1 with TRBJ2-7; D is unresolved. V dropped 6 bases and J dropped 6 bases, with 9 bases sitting between them. The CDR3 contains 10 residues. Germline lookup yields CDR1 DFQATT and CDR2 SNEGSKA (reference sequence).